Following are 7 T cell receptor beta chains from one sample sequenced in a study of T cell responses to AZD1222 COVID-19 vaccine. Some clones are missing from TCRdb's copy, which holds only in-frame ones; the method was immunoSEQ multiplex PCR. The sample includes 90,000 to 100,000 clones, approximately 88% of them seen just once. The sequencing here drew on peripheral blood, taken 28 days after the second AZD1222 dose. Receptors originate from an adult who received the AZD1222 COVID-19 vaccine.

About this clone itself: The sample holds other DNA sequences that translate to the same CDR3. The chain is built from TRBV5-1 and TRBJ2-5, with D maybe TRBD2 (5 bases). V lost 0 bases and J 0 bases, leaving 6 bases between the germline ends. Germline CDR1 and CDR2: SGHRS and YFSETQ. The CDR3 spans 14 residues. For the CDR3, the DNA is TGCGCCAGCAGCTTGGCGGGGAACCAAGAGACCCAGTACTTC. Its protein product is CASSLAGNQETQYF.

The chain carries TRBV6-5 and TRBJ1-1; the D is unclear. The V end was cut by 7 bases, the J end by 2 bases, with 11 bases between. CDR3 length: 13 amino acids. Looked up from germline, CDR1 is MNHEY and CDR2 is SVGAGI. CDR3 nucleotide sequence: TGTGCCAGCACAGAGGGTGCCAACACTGAAGCTTTCTTT. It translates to CASTEGANTEAFF.

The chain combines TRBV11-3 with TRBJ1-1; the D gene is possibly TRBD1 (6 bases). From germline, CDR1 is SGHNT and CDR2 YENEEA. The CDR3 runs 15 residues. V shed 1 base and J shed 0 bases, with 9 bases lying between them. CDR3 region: CASSLGTVMNTEAFF. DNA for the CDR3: TGTGCCAGCAGCTTAGGGACAGTGATGAACACTGAAGCTTTCTTT.

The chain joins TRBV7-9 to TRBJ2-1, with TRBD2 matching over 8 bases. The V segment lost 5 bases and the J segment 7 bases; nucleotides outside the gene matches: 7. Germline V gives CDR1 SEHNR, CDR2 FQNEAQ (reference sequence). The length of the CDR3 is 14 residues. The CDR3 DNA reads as TGTGCCAGCAGCCCACGTGGCGGGGGGAATGAGCAGTTCTTC. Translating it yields CASSPRGGGNEQFF.

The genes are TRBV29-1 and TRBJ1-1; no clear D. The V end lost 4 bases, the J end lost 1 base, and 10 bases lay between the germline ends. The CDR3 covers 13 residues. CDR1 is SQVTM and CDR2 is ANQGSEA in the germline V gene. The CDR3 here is CSVGGRRNTEAFF. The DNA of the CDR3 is TGCAGCGTTGGCGGCAGGAGGAACACTGAAGCTTTCTTT. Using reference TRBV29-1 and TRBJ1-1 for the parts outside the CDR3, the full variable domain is SAVISQKPSRDICQRGTSLTIQCQVDSQVTMMFWYRQQPGQSLTLIATANQGSEATYESGFVIDKFPISRPNLTFSTLTVSNMSPEDSSIYLCSVGGRRNTEAFFGQGTRLTVV.

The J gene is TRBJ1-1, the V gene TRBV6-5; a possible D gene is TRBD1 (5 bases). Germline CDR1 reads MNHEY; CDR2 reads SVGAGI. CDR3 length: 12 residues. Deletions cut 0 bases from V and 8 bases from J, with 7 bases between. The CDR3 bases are TGTGCCAGCAGTTACTCGGGGCGGGAAGCTTTCTTT. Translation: CASSYSGREAFF.

CDR3 sequence: CASSLGGGGSTDTQYF. In DNA form, the CDR3 reads TGCGCCAGCAGCTTGGGCGGTGGGGGGAGCACAGATACGCAGTATTTT. J is TRBJ2-3 and V is TRBV5-1; TRBD2 is a possible D gene (6 bases). The CDR3 consists of 16 residues. Trimming left V 0 bases short and J 0 bases short, with 11 bases between. The germline gives CDR1 SGHRS, CDR2 YFSETQ.